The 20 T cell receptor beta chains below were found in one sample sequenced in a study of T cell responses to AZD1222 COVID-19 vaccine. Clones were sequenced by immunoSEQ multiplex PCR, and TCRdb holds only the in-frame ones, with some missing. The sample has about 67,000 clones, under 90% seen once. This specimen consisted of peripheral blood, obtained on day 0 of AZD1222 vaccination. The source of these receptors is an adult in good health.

CDR3 protein: CAWSGGTGGNQPQHF. The CDR3 DNA is TGTGCCTGGAGTGGTGGGACAGGGGGCAATCAGCCCCAGCATTTT. The J gene is TRBJ1-5, the V gene TRBV30; 10 bases are a match to TRBD1. The V gene's germline CDR1 is GTSNPN and CDR2 SVGIG (reference sequence). The CDR3 sequence is 15 residues long. With 1 base clipped from V and 2 bases from J, the junction kept 2 bases outside the gene matches. Based on the CDR3 plus reference TRBV30 and TRBJ1-5, the full variable domain is SQTIHQWPATLVQPVGSPLSLECTVEGTSNPNLYWYRQAAGRGLQLLFYSVGIGQISSEVPQNLSASRPQDRQFILSSKKLLLSDSGFYLCAWSGGTGGNQPQHFGDGTRLSIL.

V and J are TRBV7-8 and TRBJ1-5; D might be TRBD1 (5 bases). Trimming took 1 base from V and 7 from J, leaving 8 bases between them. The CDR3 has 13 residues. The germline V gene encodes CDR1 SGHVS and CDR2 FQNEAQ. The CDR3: CASSLEQAQPQHF. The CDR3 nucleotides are TGTGCCAGCAGCTTAGAACAGGCCCAGCCCCAGCATTTT. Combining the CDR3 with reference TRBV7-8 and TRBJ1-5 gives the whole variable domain GAGVSQSPRYKVAKRGQDVALRCDPISGHVSLFWYQQALGQGPEFLTYFQNEAQLDKSGLPSDRFFAERPEGSVSTLKIQRTQQEDSAVYLCASSLEQAQPQHFGDGTRLSIL.

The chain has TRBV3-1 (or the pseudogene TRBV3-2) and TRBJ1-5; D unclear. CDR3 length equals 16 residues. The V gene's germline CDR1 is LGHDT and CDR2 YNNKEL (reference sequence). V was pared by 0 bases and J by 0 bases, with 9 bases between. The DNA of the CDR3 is TGTGCCAGCAGCCAAGATCACAGCTATAGCAATCAGCCCCAGCATTTT. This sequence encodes CASSQDHSYSNQPQHF.

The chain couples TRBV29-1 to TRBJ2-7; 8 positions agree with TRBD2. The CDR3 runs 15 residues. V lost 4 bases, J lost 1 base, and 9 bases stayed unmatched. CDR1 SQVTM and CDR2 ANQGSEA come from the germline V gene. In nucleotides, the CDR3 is TGCAGCGTTGGGGCCAGCGGGAGTGGGTCCTACGAGCAGTACTTC. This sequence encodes CSVGASGSGSYEQYF.

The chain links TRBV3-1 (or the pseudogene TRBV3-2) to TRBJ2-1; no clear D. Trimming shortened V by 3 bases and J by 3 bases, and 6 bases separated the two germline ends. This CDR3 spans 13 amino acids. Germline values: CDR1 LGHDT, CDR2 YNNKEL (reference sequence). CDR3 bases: TGTGCCAGCAGCCAGGCTTACTACAATGAGCAGTTCTTC. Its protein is CASSQAYYNEQFF.

CDR3 nucleotides: TGTGCCAGCAGCAACAGGGGTGATCAGCCCCAGCATTTT. This codes for CASSNRGDQPQHF. The V gene is TRBV7-2, the J gene TRBJ1-5; 7 bases fit TRBD1. J was trimmed by 5 bases and V by 5 bases; bases with no gene match: 3. Germline assignment: CDR1 SGHTA and CDR2 FQGNSA. This CDR3 contains 13 residues.

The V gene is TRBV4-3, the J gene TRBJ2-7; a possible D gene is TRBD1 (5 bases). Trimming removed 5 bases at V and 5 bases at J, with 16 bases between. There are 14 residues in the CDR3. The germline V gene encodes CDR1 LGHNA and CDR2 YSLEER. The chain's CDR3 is CASSIRTGYDEQYF. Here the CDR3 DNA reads TGCGCCAGCAGCATCAGAACAGGTTACGACGAGCAGTACTTC.

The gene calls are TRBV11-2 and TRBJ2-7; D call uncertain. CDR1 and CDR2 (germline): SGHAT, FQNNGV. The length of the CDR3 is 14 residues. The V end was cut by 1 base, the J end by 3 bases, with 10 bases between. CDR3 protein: CASSLAPTGYEQYF. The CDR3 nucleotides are TGTGCCAGCAGCTTAGCTCCCACGGGCTACGAGCAGTACTTC.

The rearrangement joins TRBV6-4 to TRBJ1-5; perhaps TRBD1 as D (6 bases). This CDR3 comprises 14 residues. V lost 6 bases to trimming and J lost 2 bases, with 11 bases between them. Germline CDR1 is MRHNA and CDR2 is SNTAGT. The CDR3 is CASRARTGNQPQHF. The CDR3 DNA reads TGTGCCAGCAGAGCCAGGACAGGCAATCAGCCCCAGCATTTT.

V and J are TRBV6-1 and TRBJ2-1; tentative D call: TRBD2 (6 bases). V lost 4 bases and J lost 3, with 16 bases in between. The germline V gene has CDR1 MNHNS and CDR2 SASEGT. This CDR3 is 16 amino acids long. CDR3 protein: CASSVSLAANYNEQFF. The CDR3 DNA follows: TGTGCCAGCAGTGTATCCTTAGCGGCTAACTACAATGAGCAGTTCTTC.

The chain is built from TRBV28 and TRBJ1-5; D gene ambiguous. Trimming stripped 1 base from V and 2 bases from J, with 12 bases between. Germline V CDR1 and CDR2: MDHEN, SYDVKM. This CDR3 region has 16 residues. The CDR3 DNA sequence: TGTGCCAGCAGTTTATTATCTGGGGATCGCAATCAGCCCCAGCATTTT. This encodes CASSLLSGDRNQPQHF.

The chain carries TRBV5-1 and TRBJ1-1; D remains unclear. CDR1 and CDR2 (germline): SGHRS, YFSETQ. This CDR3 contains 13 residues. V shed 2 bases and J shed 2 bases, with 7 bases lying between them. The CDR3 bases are TGCGCCAGCAGCTTTGGGCTCAACACTGAAGCTTTCTTT. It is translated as CASSFGLNTEAFF. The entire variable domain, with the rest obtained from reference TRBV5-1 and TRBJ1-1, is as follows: KAGVTQTPRYLIKTRGQQVTLSCSPISGHRSVSWYQQTPGQGLQFLFEYFSETQRNKGNFPGRFSGRQFSNSRSEMNVSTLELGDSALYLCASSFGLNTEAFFGQGTRLTVV.

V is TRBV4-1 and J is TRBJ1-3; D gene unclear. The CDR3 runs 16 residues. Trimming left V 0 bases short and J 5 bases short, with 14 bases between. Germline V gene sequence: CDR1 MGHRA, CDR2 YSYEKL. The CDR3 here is CASSQDPVSGRNTIYF. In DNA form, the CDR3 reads TGCGCCAGCAGCCAAGATCCGGTTTCGGGTCGAAACACCATATATTTT.

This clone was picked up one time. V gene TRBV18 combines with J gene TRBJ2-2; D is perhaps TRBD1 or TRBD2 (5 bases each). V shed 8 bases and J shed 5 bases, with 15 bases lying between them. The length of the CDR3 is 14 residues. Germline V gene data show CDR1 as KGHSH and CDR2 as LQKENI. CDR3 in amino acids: CASPPGQGTGELFF. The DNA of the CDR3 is TGTGCCAGCCCGCCGGGGCAGGGTACCGGGGAGCTGTTTTTT.

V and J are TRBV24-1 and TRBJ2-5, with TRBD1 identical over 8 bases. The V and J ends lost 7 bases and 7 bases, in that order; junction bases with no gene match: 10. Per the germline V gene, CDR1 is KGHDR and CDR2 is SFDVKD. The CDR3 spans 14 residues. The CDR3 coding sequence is TGTGCCACCAGAGGGACAGGTGAGGAGGGGACCCAGTACTTC. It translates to CATRGTGEEGTQYF.

Here the CDR3 reads CATSDYRLNEQFF. DNA of the CDR3: TGTGCCACCAGTGACTATAGACTCAATGAGCAGTTCTTC. The chain joins TRBV24-1 to TRBJ2-1, with D unclear. Germline CDR1 and CDR2: KGHDR and SFDVKD. The V gene lost 4 bases and the J gene lost 6 bases, with 9 bases spanning the gap. CDR3 length: 13 residues.

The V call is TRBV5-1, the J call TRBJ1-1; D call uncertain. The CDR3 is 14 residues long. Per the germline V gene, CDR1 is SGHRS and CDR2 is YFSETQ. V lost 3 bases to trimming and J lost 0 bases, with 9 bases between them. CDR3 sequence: CASSSGSMNTEAFF. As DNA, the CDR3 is TGCGCCAGCAGCTCCGGATCGATGAACACTGAAGCTTTCTTT. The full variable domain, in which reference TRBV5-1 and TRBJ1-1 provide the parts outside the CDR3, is KAGVTQTPRYLIKTRGQQVTLSCSPISGHRSVSWYQQTPGQGLQFLFEYFSETQRNKGNFPGRFSGRQFSNSRSEMNVSTLELGDSALYLCASSSGSMNTEAFFGQGTRLTVV.

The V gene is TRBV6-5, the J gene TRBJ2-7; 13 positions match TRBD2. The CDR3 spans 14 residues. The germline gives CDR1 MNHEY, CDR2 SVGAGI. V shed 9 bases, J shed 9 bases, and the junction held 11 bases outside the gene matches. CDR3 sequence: CASNLGLAGFGQYF. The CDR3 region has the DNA TGTGCCAGTAACTTGGGACTAGCGGGATTCGGGCAGTACTTC.

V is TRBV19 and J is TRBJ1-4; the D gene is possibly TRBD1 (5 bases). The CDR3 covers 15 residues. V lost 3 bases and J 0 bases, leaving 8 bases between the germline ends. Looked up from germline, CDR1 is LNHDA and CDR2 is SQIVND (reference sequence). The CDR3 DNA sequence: TGTGCCAGTAGTATGACGGGGGCAACTAATGAAAAACTGTTTTTT. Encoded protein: CASSMTGATNEKLFF.

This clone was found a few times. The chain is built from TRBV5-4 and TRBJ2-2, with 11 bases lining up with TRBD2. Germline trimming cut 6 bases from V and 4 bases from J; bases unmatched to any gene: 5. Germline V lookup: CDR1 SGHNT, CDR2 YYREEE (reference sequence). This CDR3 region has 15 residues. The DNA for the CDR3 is TGTGCCAGCACCGAAGGGACTAGCGGCACCGGGGAGCTGTTTTTT. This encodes CASTEGTSGTGELFF. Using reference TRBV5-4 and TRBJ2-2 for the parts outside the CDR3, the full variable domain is ETGVTQSPTHLIKTRGQQVTLRCSSQSGHNTVSWYQQALGQGPQFIFQYYREEENGRGNFPPRFSGLQFPNYSSELNVNALELDDSALYLCASTEGTSGTGELFFGEGSRLTVL.